This record looks at one T cell receptor beta chain sequence and its context. What it recognizes is unknown. In the same sample, other DNA sequences code for this CDR3. This sample was included in a study of tissue T cells after allogeneic stem cell transplantation. Study results and caveats: Across patients, clones rarely overlapped, yet motif clusters were shared tissue-specifically. Some tissue clones might be persisting host cells; their alloreactivity or antigen specificity was not determined.

Looked up from germline, CDR1 is SGDLS and CDR2 is YYNGEE. The V end was cut by 3 bases, the J end by 8 bases, with 11 bases between. The CDR3 totals 12 residues. Comparators were three non-transplant cancer patients without known GI disease. Survey-depth TCRbeta CDR3 sequencing reported V/J genes and productive frequencies. Only in-frame clones appear in the TCRdb table, and some are missing; sequencing was by immunoSEQ multiplex PCR. The sample holds about 12,000 clones; around two thirds are singletons and the top ten take about an eighth. The specimen comprised tissue from the right colon, sampled at autopsy. The sequence was collected from a woman between 18 and 49 years old with breast cancer. J is TRBJ1-2 and V is TRBV9; a possible D gene is TRBD1 (5 bases). The CDR3 coding sequence is TGTGCCAGCAGCGCCACGGGGGTCGGCTACACCTTC. Amino acids: CASSATGVGYTF.